This TCR beta chain was sequenced for a study of blood T cell repertoires in COVID-19. About the study: The cDNA or gDNA used as material had been derived from T cells, B-cell-depleted T cells, or PBMCs.

It was during active infection that Seattle patients were enrolled and then longitudinally followed. The CDR3 is 14 residues long. Germline-derived CDR1 and CDR2 are SGHAT and FQDESV (reference sequence). Trimming took off 5 bases at V and 6 bases at J, with 14 bases between the two ends. Per the study methods: Estimated nucleated cell counts came from reference gene primer amplification. Clones were read by immunoSEQ multiplex PCR, and TCRdb kept only the in-frame ones, dropping some. That table gives V, J and clone size, and the DNA gave D and trimming. The sample carries 65,000 to 95,000 clones, 78% recorded once.

The clonotype comes from a man aged 60 to 69 with COVID-19, enrolled during active disease. V is TRBV11-1 and J is TRBJ2-1, with D possibly being TRBD2 (5 bases). The sequenced material came from peripheral blood. The CDR3 region is CASSPIWEPNEQFF. The CDR3, as DNA: TGTGCCAGCAGCCCCATCTGGGAGCCCAATGAGCAGTTCTTC.